This TCR beta chain is drawn from a study of T cell changes during pregnancy in multiple sclerosis. Trimming removed 5 bases from V and 8 bases from J, with 12 bases in between. The CDR3 spans 13 residues. The germline CDR1 and CDR2 sequences are SGHTA and FQGTGA. Sequenced by immunoSEQ multiplex PCR; TCRdb stores in-frame clones only, minus some. The sample shows about 92,000 clones, 85% to 95% of them seen only once. The chain recombines TRBV7-3 with TRBJ1-4; no clear D gene. This clonotype was obtained from a female donor with multiple sclerosis, enrolled in a pregnancy study. The source was peripheral blood, collected in the first trimester of pregnancy. The CDR3 DNA reads TGTGCCAGCAGCACGCAACAGAAGGAAAAACTGTTTTTT. It specifies CASSTQQKEKLFF.